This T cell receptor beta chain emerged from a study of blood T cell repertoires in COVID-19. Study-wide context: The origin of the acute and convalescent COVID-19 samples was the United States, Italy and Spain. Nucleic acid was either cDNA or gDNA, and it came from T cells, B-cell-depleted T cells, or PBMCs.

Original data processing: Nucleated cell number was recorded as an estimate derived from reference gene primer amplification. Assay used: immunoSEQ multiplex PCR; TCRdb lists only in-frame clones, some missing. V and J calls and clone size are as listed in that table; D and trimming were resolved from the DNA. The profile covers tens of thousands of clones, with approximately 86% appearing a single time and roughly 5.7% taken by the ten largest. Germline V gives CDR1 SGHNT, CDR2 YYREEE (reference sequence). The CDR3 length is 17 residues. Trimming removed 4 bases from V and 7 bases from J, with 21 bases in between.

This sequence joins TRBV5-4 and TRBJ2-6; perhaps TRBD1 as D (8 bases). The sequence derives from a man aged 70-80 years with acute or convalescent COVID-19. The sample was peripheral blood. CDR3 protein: CASSPGAGQANANVLTF. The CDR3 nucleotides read TGTGCCAGCAGCCCCGGAGCGGGACAGGCGAATGCCAACGTCCTGACTTTC.